The 21 T cell receptor beta chains below come from one sample, sequenced in a study of T-cell reconstitution after alpha-beta-depleted transplantation in children. This sample's TCRbeta library carried unique molecular identifier barcodes. TCRdb recomputed calls from the PCR reads with MiXCR, one row per CDR3 protein. The profile shows a few hundred thousand distinct CDR3 sequences, around 9.1% of them singletons. Source: PBMCs, taken before TCRalphabeta/CD19-depleted stem cell transplant. The receptors were sampled from a boy under two years old with acute myeloid leukemia, due to receive a stem cell transplant.

This clonotype has at least ten counts. CDR3 loop: CASSYVSSTVHEQYF. DNA for the CDR3: TGTGCCAGCAGTTACGTGAGCAGTACAGTCCACGAGCAGTACTTC. V is TRBV6-5 and J is TRBJ2-7; D gene ambiguous. V was shortened by 2 bases and J by 5 bases, with 16 bases between the two germline ends. Germline lookup yields CDR1 MNHEY and CDR2 SVGAGI. The CDR3 is 15 residues long.

The V call is TRBV28, the J call TRBJ1-5, with D possibly being TRBD1 (5 bases). Trimming removed 5 bases at V and 3 bases at J, with 17 bases between. Germline V CDR1 and CDR2: MDHEN, SYDVKM. This CDR3 is built from 16 residues. The CDR3 reads CASSPPGHPTNQPQHF. The CDR3, as DNA: TGTGCCAGCAGTCCCCCAGGACACCCAACCAATCAGCCCCAGCATTTT.

The rearrangement links TRBV3-1 to TRBJ2-1; a weak D match, TRBD2 (5 bases). Per the germline V gene, CDR1 is LGHDT and CDR2 is YNNKEL (reference sequence). Trimming removed 7 bases at V and 0 bases at J, with 7 bases between. This CDR3 is built from 13 residues. CDR3 amino acids: CASKAASYNEQFF. CDR3 bases: TGTGCCAGCAAAGCGGCCTCCTACAATGAGCAGTTCTTC.

About this clonotype itself: A much larger clone differs from this one at a single base, so this may be a read error. The chain has TRBV5-5 and TRBJ2-2, with D unclear. CDR3 length: 14 residues. Trimming left V 0 bases short and J 6 bases short, with 9 bases between. Looked up from germline, CDR1 is SGHKS and CDR2 is YYEKEE (reference sequence). The CDR3 region is CASSLGLHPGELFF. The CDR3 coding sequence is TGTGCCAGCAGCTTGGGCCTCCACCCCGGGGAGCTGTTTTTT.

This clonotype was seen ten or more times. The V call is TRBV12-3 or TRBV12-4, the J call TRBJ1-6, with D maybe TRBD1 (6 bases). This CDR3 is 15 amino acids long. V lost 7 bases, J lost 2 bases, and 12 bases lay in between. DNA for the CDR3: TGTGCCAGCACCTCAGGGGTGGCCTATAATTCACCCCTCCACTTT. Protein: CASTSGVAYNSPLHF.

V gene TRBV15 combines with J gene TRBJ2-7; no clear D. CDR3 length: 14 residues. Trimming took 0 bases from V and 4 from J, leaving 10 bases between them. Germline CDR1 is LNHNV and CDR2 is YYDKDF (reference sequence). DNA of the CDR3: TGTGCCACCAGCAGAGACCCCGGTCCTTACGAGCAGTACTTC. This translates into CATSRDPGPYEQYF.

This clonotype was found many times. The rearrangement uses TRBV12-3 or TRBV12-4 and TRBJ2-1, with a possible D match to TRBD1 (5 bases). Trimming took 6 bases from V and 9 from J, leaving 15 bases between them. This CDR3 has 13 residues. As DNA, the CDR3 is TGTGCCAGCAGCCTAGTGGGGCCTAGTGAGCAGTTCTTC. Encoded protein: CASSLVGPSEQFF.

This clonotype was counted at least ten times. V gene TRBV24-1 combines with J gene TRBJ2-5, with 7 bases lining up with TRBD2. The CDR3 has 15 amino acids. V lost 4 bases to trimming and J lost 1 base; unmatched junction nucleotides: 5. Germline CDR1 is KGHDR and CDR2 is SFDVKD. The CDR3 here is CATSELGGSQETQYF. In DNA, the CDR3 is TGTGCCACCAGTGAGCTGGGGGGGAGCCAAGAGACCCAGTACTTC.

In this sample, this clonotype turned up many times. The chain has TRBV7-9 and TRBJ2-5, with D perhaps matching TRBD2 (5 bases). Per germline, CDR1 SEHNR and CDR2 FQNEAQ (reference sequence). V lost 6 bases to trimming and J lost 0 bases, with 11 bases between them. The CDR3 consists of 14 residues. CDR3 bases: TGTGCCAGCAGTCGACTATCGAACCAAGAGACCCAGTACTTC. Its translation: CASSRLSNQETQYF.

A few counts support this clonotype. The rearrangement links TRBV6-6 to TRBJ2-7; D is unclear. CDR3 length: 11 amino acids. Trimming removed 8 bases from V and 0 bases from J, with 5 bases in between. The germline V gene encodes CDR1 MNHNY and CDR2 SVGAGI (reference sequence). In DNA form, the CDR3 reads TGTGCCAGCGCGGCCTCCTACGAGCAGTACTTC. Protein sequence: CASAASYEQYF.

This clonotype was seen more than once but under ten times. V gene TRBV5-1 combines with J gene TRBJ2-1; 12 nucleotides agree with TRBD1. The CDR3 is made up of 18 amino acids. J was trimmed by 4 bases and V by 1 base; bases with no gene match: 9. Looked up from germline, CDR1 is SGHRS and CDR2 is YFSETQ. This chain's CDR3 is CASSLSGGDRGRYNEQFF. In DNA form, the CDR3 reads TGCGCCAGCAGCTTGAGTGGGGGGGACAGGGGGCGATACAATGAGCAGTTCTTC.

This clonotype has a count of ten or more. The chain carries TRBV23-1 and TRBJ2-3, with D possibly being TRBD1 (6 bases). TRBV23-1 belongs to the ORF category, with a function that is uncertain. CDR3 size: 15 residues. V shed 4 bases and J shed 3 bases, with 14 bases lying between them. The CDR3 reads CASSPRWGQTDTQYF. CDR3 sequence (DNA): TGCGCCAGCAGTCCTAGGTGGGGGCAGACAGATACGCAGTATTTT.

This clonotype came up many times. V is TRBV19 and J is TRBJ2-5; 8 bases are shared with TRBD2. V trimming: 3 bases; J trimming: 5 bases; junction bases outside the gene matches: 2. This CDR3 has 13 residues. Germline V CDR1 and CDR2: LNHDA, SQIVND (reference sequence). This CDR3 is CASSIQREETQYF. The CDR3 DNA reads as TGTGCCAGTAGTATCCAGCGGGAGGAGACCCAGTACTTC.

This clonotype has a handful of counts. The chain links TRBV7-6 to TRBJ1-5; the D is unclear. This CDR3 contains 16 residues. Between the trimmed V and J ends, which lost 1 base and 1 base, there was a span of 11 bases. CDR1 SGHVS and CDR2 FNYEAQ come from the germline V gene. This CDR3 reads CASSLEGPGSNQPQHF. Here the CDR3 DNA reads TGTGCCAGCAGCTTAGAGGGTCCGGGGAGCAATCAGCCCCAGCATTTT. The complete variable domain, with remaining parts taken from reference TRBV7-6 and TRBJ1-5, reads GAGVSQSPRYKVTKRGQDVALRCDPISGHVSLYWYRQALGQGPEFLTYFNYEAQQDKSGLPNDRFSAERPEGSISTLTIQRTEQRDSAMYRCASSLEGPGSNQPQHFGDGTRLSIL.

This clonotype was recorded at least ten times. The chain links TRBV6-5 to TRBJ2-2, with 8 bases aligning to TRBD2. After removal of 2 bases from V and 1 base from J, the junction contained 12 bases not matched to a gene. CDR1 and CDR2 (germline): MNHEY, SVGAGI. CDR3 size: 19 residues. DNA of the CDR3: TGTGCCAGCAGTTACCTCGTCGGGGGGGCCGGGGTGAACACCGGGGAGCTGTTTTTT. Translating it yields CASSYLVGGAGVNTGELFF.

The gene calls are TRBV6-1 and TRBJ2-1; D unresolved. Germline CDR1 MNHNS, CDR2 SASEGT. With 6 bases removed from V and 6 bases from J, the gap between germline ends came to 24 bases. There are 17 residues in the CDR3. CDR3 amino acids: CASRRIGWKGYSNEQFF. The CDR3 DNA sequence: TGTGCCAGCAGAAGGATCGGATGGAAGGGTTACAGCAATGAGCAGTTCTTC.

This clonotype was counted at least ten times. The chain links TRBV6-2 or TRBV6-3 to TRBJ2-7; the D call may be TRBD1 or TRBD2 (5 bases each). Trimming removed 7 bases from V and 0 bases from J, with 13 bases in between. CDR3 length equals 14 residues. CDR1 MNHEY and CDR2 SVGEGT come from the germline V gene. This CDR3 is CASIRDASSYEQYF. CDR3 bases: TGTGCCAGCATTCGGGACGCCAGCTCCTACGAGCAGTACTTC.

Many counts were recorded for this clonotype. This chain uses TRBV7-9 with TRBJ2-3, with 8 bases aligning to TRBD1. Germline assignment: CDR1 SEHNR and CDR2 FQNEAQ (reference sequence). V lost 3 bases and J lost 5; bases outside the gene matches: 4. The CDR3 covers 14 residues. The CDR3: CASSLGQVEDTQYF. CDR3 nucleotides: TGTGCCAGCAGCTTGGGACAGGTCGAAGATACGCAGTATTTT.

A few counts support this clonotype. The CDR3 nucleotides are TGTGCCAGCAGCTTAGATCCGGCAGGGGGAATGCCCCAGCATTTT. Residues: CASSLDPAGGMPQHF. The chain has TRBV11-2 and TRBJ1-5; 7 bases agree with TRBD1. The V gene end was trimmed by 0 bases and the J gene end by 9 bases; junction bases not matched to a gene: 8. The germline V gene encodes CDR1 SGHAT and CDR2 FQNNGV. The length of the CDR3 is 15 residues. The full variable domain, its missing parts supplied by reference TRBV11-2 and TRBJ1-5, is EAGVAQSPRYKIIEKRQSVAFWCNPISGHATLYWYQQILGQGPKLLIQFQNNGVVDDSQLPKDRFSAERLKGVDSTLKIQPAKLEDSAVYLCASSLDPAGGMPQHFGDGTRLSIL.

This clonotype came up a few times. The chain is built from TRBV7-9 and TRBJ2-1, with D unclear. V dropped 5 bases and J dropped 2 bases, with 16 bases sitting between them. There are 16 residues in the CDR3. CDR1 and CDR2 (germline): SEHNR, FQNEAQ (reference sequence). CDR3 DNA: TGTGCCAGCAGCCACCCTTACGGAGCCCCCTACAATGAGCAGTTCTTC. Its translation: CASSHPYGAPYNEQFF.

The sample holds many counts of this clonotype. J is TRBJ2-5 and V is TRBV6-2 or TRBV6-3; the match to TRBD2 covers 8 bases. This CDR3 has 16 residues. Germline V gene data show CDR1 as MNHEY and CDR2 as SVGEGT. The J segment lost 2 bases and the V segment lost 2 bases, leaving 7 bases of the junction unmatched. The CDR3 coding sequence is TGTGCCAGCAGTTACCCAACACTAGCGGCTCAAGAGACCCAGTACTTC. It encodes CASSYPTLAAQETQYF.